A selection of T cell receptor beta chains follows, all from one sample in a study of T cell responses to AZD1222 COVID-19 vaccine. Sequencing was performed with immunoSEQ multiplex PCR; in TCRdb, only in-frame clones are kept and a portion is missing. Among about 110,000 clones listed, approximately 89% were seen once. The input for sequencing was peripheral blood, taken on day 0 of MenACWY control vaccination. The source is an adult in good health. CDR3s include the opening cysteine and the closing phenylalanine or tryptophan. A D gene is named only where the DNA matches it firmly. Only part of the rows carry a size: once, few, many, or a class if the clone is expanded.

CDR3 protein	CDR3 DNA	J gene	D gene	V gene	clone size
CASSYPQGGSNSPLHF	TGTGCCAGCAGTTACCCCCAGGGGGGGTCTAATTCACCCCTCCACTTT	TRBJ1-6	TRBD1	TRBV6-5	.
CASSPSGRSYGYTF	TGTGCCAGCAGTCCGTCGGGACGCTCCTATGGCTACACCTTC	TRBJ1-2	.	TRBV27	.
CASSPPPPGNDYEQYF	TGTGCCAGCAGCCCCCCCCCACCCGGGAATGATTACGAGCAGTACTTC	TRBJ2-7	.	TRBV7-9	.
CASGSDRGREKLFF	TGTGCCAGCGGATCCGACAGGGGGCGTGAAAAACTGTTTTTT	TRBJ1-4	TRBD1	TRBV2	.
CASSSPLGYGYTF	TGTGCCAGCAGCTCTCCTTTGGGGTATGGCTACACCTTC	TRBJ1-2	.	TRBV7-3	.
CASSPIGDGGIYGYTF	TGTGCCAGCTCACCAATAGGGGACGGAGGCATCTATGGCTACACCTTC	TRBJ1-2	.	TRBV18	.
CASSLIVAVGTDTQYF	TGTGCCAGCAGCTTAATTGTTGCGGTCGGCACAGATACGCAGTATTTT	TRBJ2-3	.	TRBV7-3	.
CASSLRIEQYF	TGTGCCAGCAGTCTCAGGATCGAGCAGTACTTC	TRBJ2-7	.	TRBV28	.
CASSGWDFASYNEQFF	TGCGCCAGCAGTGGCTGGGACTTTGCCTCCTACAATGAGCAGTTCTTC	TRBJ2-1	.	TRBV10-2	.
CASSSWTVSYEQYF	TGTGCCAGCAGCTCCTGGACGGTCTCCTACGAGCAGTACTTC	TRBJ2-7	.	TRBV5-5	.
CASSVAGGYQETQYF	TGTGCCAGCAGCGTAGCTGGGGGGTACCAAGAGACCCAGTACTTC	TRBJ2-5	.	TRBV9	.
CASSEGIGTEINYGYTF	TGTGCCAGCAGTGAAGGTATCGGGACAGAGATTAACTATGGCTACACCTTC	TRBJ1-2	TRBD1	TRBV6-1	.
CSVGGDRSLYGYTF	TGCAGCGTTGGGGGGGACAGGAGCCTCTATGGCTACACCTTC	TRBJ1-2	TRBD1	TRBV29-1	.
CASTGPPPSTEAFF	TGTGCCAGCACCGGTCCCCCTCCCAGCACTGAAGCTTTCTTT	TRBJ1-1	.	TRBV2	.
CASSDVGSDTQYF	TGTGCCAGCAGTGATGTAGGGTCAGATACGCAGTATTTT	TRBJ2-3	.	TRBV2	.
CASSSSWGAGELFF	TGTGCCAGTAGTAGTTCGTGGGGGGCCGGGGAGCTGTTTTTT	TRBJ2-2	.	TRBV19	.
CASSVPGQGATGELFF	TGTGCCAGCAGCGTACCGGGACAGGGGGCCACCGGGGAGCTGTTTTTT	TRBJ2-2	TRBD1	TRBV7-6	.
CASSPPPNEQYF	TGTGCCAGCAGCCCCCCCCCGAACGAGCAGTACTTC	TRBJ2-7	.	TRBV5-8	.
CASGDRVGYEQYF	TGCGCCAGCGGGGATCGGGTTGGTTACGAGCAGTACTTC	TRBJ2-7	.	TRBV5-1	once
CASRAGGQSNTIYF	TGTGCCAGCAGGGCGGGGGGACAGAGTAACACCATATATTTT	TRBJ1-3	TRBD1	TRBV2	.
CASSEPFNYGYTF	TGTGCCAGCAGTGAGCCCTTTAACTATGGCTACACCTTC	TRBJ1-2	.	TRBV2	.
CASSSEAVTYEQYF	TGCGCCAGCAGCTCGGAAGCGGTGACCTACGAGCAGTACTTC	TRBJ2-7	.	TRBV5-1	.
CASSLSQGAVLDTQYF	TGCGCCAGCAGCTTAAGTCAGGGGGCCGTTTTAGATACGCAGTATTTT	TRBJ2-3	TRBD1	TRBV5-1	.
CATSDSPRGPSYNEQFF	TGTGCCACCAGTGATTCGCCAAGGGGACCCTCCTACAATGAGCAGTTCTTC	TRBJ2-1	.	TRBV24-1	.
CASSLTEGLGNTIYF	TGTGCCAGCAGCTTAACAGAGGGGCTTGGAAACACCATATATTTT	TRBJ1-3	.	TRBV7-3	.
CASSLGTVRGTEAFF	TGCGCCAGCAGCTTGGGGACGGTCCGAGGGACTGAAGCTTTCTTT	TRBJ1-1	.	TRBV5-1	.
CASSSPATGPSYGYTF	TGTGCCAGCAGTTCTCCTGCGACAGGGCCCTCCTATGGCTACACCTTC	TRBJ1-2	TRBD1	TRBV28	.
CASREPRGLGDTQYF	TGTGCCAGTAGGGAGCCGCGGGGCCTGGGGGATACGCAGTATTTT	TRBJ2-3	.	TRBV19	.
CASSLPRDRANTEAFF	TGTGCCAGTAGCCTCCCCCGGGACAGGGCGAACACTGAAGCTTTCTTT	TRBJ1-1	TRBD1	TRBV19	.
CSVGTGGYTEAFF	TGCAGCGTAGGGACAGGGGGATACACTGAAGCTTTCTTT	TRBJ1-1	TRBD1	TRBV29-1	.
CASSPPLGRGEQFF	TGTGCCAGCTCACCACCGCTGGGACGCGGTGAGCAGTTCTTC	TRBJ2-1	.	TRBV18	.
CSADPGQGTGELFF	TGCAGCGCGGACCCGGGACAGGGAACCGGGGAGCTGTTTTTT	TRBJ2-2	TRBD1	TRBV29-1	.
CASSFQGTRQGGAQYF	TGTGCCAGCAGTTTCCAGGGAACCAGACAGGGAGGAGCCCAGTACTTC	TRBJ2-5	.	TRBV6-5	.
CSTPRGGGSLGYTF	TGCAGCACCCCACGGGGAGGGGGCTCTCTTGGCTACACCTTC	TRBJ1-2	TRBD1	TRBV29-1	.
CASRGGPNEKLFF	TGTGCCAGCAGGGGGGGACCTAATGAAAAACTGTTTTTT	TRBJ1-4	.	TRBV5-6	few
CASREGQGNSPLHF	TGTGCCAGCAGGGAGGGACAGGGCAATTCACCCCTCCACTTT	TRBJ1-6	TRBD1	TRBV2	few
CSVGGDRGQSSYNEQFF	TGCAGCGTTGGAGGGGACAGGGGCCAAAGCTCCTACAATGAGCAGTTCTTC	TRBJ2-1	TRBD1	TRBV29-1	.
CASSPRTVYGYTF	TGTGCCAGCAGTCCAAGGACGGTCTATGGCTACACCTTC	TRBJ1-2	.	TRBV6-5	once
CASSIDGPPDAAFF	TGCGCCAGCAGTATTGATGGGCCTCCCGACGCAGCTTTCTTT	TRBJ1-1	.	TRBV4-1	.
CASSLSVVGNQPQHF	TGTGCCAGCAGTTTAAGTGTGGTGGGCAATCAGCCCCAGCATTTT	TRBJ1-5	.	TRBV27	once
CASSPRGEEKLFF	TGTGCCAGCTCACCACGGGGGGAGGAAAAACTGTTTTTT	TRBJ1-4	.	TRBV18	.
CASSYSGGGYTF	TGTGCCAGCAGTTATTCAGGAGGCGGCTACACCTTC	TRBJ1-2	.	TRBV6-5	.
CASSQELNYGYTF	TGTGCCAGCAGCCAAGAGCTGAACTATGGCTACACCTTC	TRBJ1-2	.	TRBV3-1/TRBV3-2	.
CASSESRDTGLAFF	TGCGCCAGCAGTGAGTCGAGGGATACGGGATTAGCTTTCTTT	TRBJ1-1	.	TRBV10-1	few
CASSQEIGYEQYF	TGCGCCAGCAGCCAAGAAATTGGATACGAGCAGTACTTC	TRBJ2-7	.	TRBV4-1	once
CASSVAGGPGEQYF	TGTGCCAGCAGCGTAGCGGGGGGGCCGGGTGAGCAGTACTTC	TRBJ2-7	TRBD2	TRBV9	.
CASSTTGLYGYTF	TGTGCCAGCAGTACTACAGGGCTCTATGGCTACACCTTC	TRBJ1-2	.	TRBV12-3/TRBV12-4	.
CASGLGYGYTF	TGTGCCAGCGGATTAGGCTATGGCTACACCTTC	TRBJ1-2	.	TRBV6-6	.
CASSLGSLLPYGYTF	TGTGCCAGCAGCTTAGGATCCTTGCTCCCCTATGGCTACACCTTC	TRBJ1-2	.	TRBV7-9	.
CASSRDRKMNTEAFF	TGTGCCAGTAGTCGCGACAGGAAAATGAACACTGAAGCTTTCTTT	TRBJ1-1	.	TRBV19	.
CATQGSNQPQHF	TGTGCCACCCAGGGTAGCAATCAGCCCCAGCATTTT	TRBJ1-5	.	TRBV19	.
CASSLTGGNTEAFF	TGTGCCAGCAGCTTGACAGGGGGGAACACTGAAGCTTTCTTT	TRBJ1-1	TRBD1	TRBV7-9	.
CASSYWGSGNQPQHF	TGTGCCAGCAGTTATTGGGGATCGGGCAATCAGCCCCAGCATTTT	TRBJ1-5	.	TRBV6-2/TRBV6-3	.
CASLVLSSYNEQFF	TGTGCCAGCTTGGTCCTAAGCTCCTACAATGAGCAGTTCTTC	TRBJ2-1	.	TRBV2	.
CASTPTPNYGYTF	TGTGCCAGCACCCCTACACCAAACTATGGCTACACCTTC	TRBJ1-2	.	TRBV12-3/TRBV12-4	.